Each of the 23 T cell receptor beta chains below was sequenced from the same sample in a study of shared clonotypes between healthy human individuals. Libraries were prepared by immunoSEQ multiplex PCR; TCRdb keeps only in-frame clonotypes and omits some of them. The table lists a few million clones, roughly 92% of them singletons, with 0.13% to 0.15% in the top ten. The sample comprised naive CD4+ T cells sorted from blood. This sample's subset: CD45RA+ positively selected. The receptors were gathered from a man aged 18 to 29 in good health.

The CDR3 bases are TGTGCCAGCAGGGAGACAGTTTTCGTCGAGCAGTACTTC. This translates into CASRETVFVEQYF. The V gene is TRBV6-1, the J gene TRBJ2-7; the D gene is possibly TRBD1 (5 bases). Trimming took off 6 bases at V and 6 bases at J, with 15 bases between the two ends. The CDR3 loop spans 13 amino acids. CDR1 MNHNS and CDR2 SASEGT come from the germline V gene.

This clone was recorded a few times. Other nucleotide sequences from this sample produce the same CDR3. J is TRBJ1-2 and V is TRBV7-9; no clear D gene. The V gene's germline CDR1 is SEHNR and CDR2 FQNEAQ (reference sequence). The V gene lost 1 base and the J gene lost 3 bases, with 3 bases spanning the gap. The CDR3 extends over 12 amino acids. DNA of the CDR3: TGTGCCAGCAGCTTAGGAGACTATGGCTACACCTTC. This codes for CASSLGDYGYTF.

CDR3 nucleotides: TGTGCCAGCAGCTTAGGGTTCGCGGCCGGTAACTATGGCTACACCTTC. Protein: CASSLGFAAGNYGYTF. V is TRBV11-2 and J is TRBJ1-2, with D unresolved. CDR3 length equals 16 residues. CDR1 and CDR2 from the germline V gene are SGHAT and FQNNGV. The V end was cut by 1 base, the J end by 1 base, with 13 bases between.

The CDR3 sequence is CASSLEGTGLGNEQFF. CDR3 DNA: TGTGCCAGCAGCTTAGAAGGGACAGGCCTTGGGAATGAGCAGTTCTTC. This chain uses TRBV7-6 with TRBJ2-1, with 8 bases that match TRBD1. There are 16 residues in the CDR3. V was pared by 1 base and J by 7 bases, with 9 bases of the junction left unmatched. Germline CDR1 SGHVS, CDR2 FNYEAQ.

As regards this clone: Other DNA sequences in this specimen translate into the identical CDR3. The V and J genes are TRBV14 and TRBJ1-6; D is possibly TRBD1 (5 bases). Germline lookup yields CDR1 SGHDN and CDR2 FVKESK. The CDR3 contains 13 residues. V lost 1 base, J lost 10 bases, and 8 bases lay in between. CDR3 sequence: CASSQVRDSPLHF. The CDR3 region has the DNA TGTGCCAGCAGCCAAGTAAGGGACTCACCCCTCCACTTT. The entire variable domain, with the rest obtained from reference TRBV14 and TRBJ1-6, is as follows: EAGVTQFPSHSVIEKGQTVTLRCDPISGHDNLYWYRRVMGKEIKFLLHFVKESKQDESGMPNNRFLAERTGGTYSTLKVQPAELEDSGVYFCASSQVRDSPLHFGNGTRLTVT.

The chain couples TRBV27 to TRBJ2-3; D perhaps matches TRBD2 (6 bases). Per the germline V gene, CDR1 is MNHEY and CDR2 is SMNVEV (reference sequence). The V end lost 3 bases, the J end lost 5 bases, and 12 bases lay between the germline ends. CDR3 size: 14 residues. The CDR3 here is CASSLTGVGDTQYF. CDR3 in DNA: TGTGCCAGCAGTTTGACGGGGGTTGGAGATACGCAGTATTTT.

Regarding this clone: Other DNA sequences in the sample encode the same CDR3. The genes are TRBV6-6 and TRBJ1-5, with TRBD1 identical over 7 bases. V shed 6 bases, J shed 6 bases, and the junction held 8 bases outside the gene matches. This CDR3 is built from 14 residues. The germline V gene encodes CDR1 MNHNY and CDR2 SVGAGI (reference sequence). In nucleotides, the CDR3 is TGTGCCAGCAGCCTTGACAGGGTGGGTCAGCCCCAGCATTTT. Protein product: CASSLDRVGQPQHF.

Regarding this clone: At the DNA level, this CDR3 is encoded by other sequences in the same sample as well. The CDR3 DNA is TGTGCCAGCAGCTTGGACAGATCTGGAAACACCATATATTTT. This sequence encodes CASSLDRSGNTIYF. J is TRBJ1-3 and V is TRBV7-8; tentative D call: TRBD1 (6 bases). The CDR3 runs to 14 residues. Trimming left V 3 bases short and J 1 base short, with 7 bases between. From germline, CDR1 is SGHVS and CDR2 FQNEAQ.

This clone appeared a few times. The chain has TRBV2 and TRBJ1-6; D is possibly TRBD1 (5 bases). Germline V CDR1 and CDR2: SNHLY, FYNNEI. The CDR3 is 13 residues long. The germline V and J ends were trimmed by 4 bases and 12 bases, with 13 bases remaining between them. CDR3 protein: CASSVTPGGPLHF. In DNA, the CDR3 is TGTGCCAGCAGTGTGACCCCTGGGGGACCCCTCCACTTT.

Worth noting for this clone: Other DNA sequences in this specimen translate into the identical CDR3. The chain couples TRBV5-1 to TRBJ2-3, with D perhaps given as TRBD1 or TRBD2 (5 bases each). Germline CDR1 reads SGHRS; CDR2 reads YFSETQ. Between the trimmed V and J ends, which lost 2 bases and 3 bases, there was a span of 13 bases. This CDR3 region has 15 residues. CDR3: CASSFGGSRTDTQYF. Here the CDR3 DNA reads TGCGCCAGCAGCTTTGGGGGTTCGAGAACAGATACGCAGTATTTT.

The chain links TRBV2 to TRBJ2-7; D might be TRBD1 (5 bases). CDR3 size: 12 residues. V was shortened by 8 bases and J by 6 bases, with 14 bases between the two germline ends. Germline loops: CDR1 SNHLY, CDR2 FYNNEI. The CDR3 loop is CASSRNGAEQYF. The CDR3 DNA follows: TGTGCCAGCTCGCGAAATGGGGCCGAGCAGTACTTC. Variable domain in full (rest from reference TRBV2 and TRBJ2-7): EPEVTQTPSHQVTQMGQEVILRCVPISNHLYFYWYRQILGQKVEFLVSFYNNEISEKSEIFDDQFSVERPDGSNFTLKIRSTKLEDSAMYFCASSRNGAEQYFGPGTRLTVT.

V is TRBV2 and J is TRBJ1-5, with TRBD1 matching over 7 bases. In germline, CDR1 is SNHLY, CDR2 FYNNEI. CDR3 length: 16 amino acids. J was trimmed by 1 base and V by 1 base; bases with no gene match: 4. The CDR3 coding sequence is TGTGCCAGCAGTGAAGGGGGACAGCCCAGCAATCAGCCCCAGCATTTT. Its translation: CASSEGGQPSNQPQHF. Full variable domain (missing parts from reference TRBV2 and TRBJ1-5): EPEVTQTPSHQVTQMGQEVILRCVPISNHLYFYWYRQILGQKVEFLVSFYNNEISEKSEIFDDQFSVERPDGSNFTLKIRSTKLEDSAMYFCASSEGGQPSNQPQHFGDGTRLSIL.

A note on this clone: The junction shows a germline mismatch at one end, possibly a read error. The CDR3, as DNA: TGTGCCAGCAGCATAGCCGGGGGGTTTGGGCACGAGCAGTACTTC. Protein sequence: CASSIAGGFGHEQYF. The chain couples TRBV7-8 to TRBJ2-7; 7 nucleotides agree with TRBD2. The CDR3 is 15 amino acids. Germline-derived CDR1 and CDR2 are SGHVS and FQNEAQ.

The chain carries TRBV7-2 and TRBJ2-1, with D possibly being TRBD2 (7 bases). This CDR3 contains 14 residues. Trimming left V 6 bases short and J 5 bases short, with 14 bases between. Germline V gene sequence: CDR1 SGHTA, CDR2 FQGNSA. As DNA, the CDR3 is TGTGCCAGCAGGGTTGGGGGGGCCGACAATGAGCAGTTCTTC. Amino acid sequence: CASRVGGADNEQFF.

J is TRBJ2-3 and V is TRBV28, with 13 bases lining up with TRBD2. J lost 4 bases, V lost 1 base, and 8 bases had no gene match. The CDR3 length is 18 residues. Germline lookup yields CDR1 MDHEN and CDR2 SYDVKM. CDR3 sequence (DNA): TGTGCCAGCAGTTTATCGTTGGGACTAGCGGGGTTGGCAGATACGCAGTATTTT. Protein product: CASSLSLGLAGLADTQYF.

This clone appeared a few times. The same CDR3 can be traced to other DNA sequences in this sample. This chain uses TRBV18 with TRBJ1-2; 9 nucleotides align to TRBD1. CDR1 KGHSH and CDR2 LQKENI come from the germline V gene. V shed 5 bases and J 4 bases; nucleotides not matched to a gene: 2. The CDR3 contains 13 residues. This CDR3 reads CASSSGQGYGYTF. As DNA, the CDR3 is TGTGCCAGCTCATCGGGACAGGGCTATGGCTACACCTTC.

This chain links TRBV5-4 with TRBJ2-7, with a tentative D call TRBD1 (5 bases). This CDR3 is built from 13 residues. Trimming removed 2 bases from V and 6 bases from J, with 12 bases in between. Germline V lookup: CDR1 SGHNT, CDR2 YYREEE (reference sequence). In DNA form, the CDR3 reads TGTGCCAGCAGCTTCATCGACAGAAGCGAGCAGTACTTC. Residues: CASSFIDRSEQYF.

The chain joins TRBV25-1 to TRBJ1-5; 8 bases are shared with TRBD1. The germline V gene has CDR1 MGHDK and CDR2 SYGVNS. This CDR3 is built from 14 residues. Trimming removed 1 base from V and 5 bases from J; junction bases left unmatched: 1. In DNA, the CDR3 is TGTGCCAGCAGTGAATGGACAGGGCATCAGCCCCAGCATTTT. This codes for CASSEWTGHQPQHF. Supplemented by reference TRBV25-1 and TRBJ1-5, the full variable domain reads EADIYQTPRYLVIGTGKKITLECSQTMGHDKMYWYQQDPGMELHLIHYSYGVNSTEKGDLSSESTVSRIRTEHFPLTLESARPSHTSQYLCASSEWTGHQPQHFGDGTRLSIL.

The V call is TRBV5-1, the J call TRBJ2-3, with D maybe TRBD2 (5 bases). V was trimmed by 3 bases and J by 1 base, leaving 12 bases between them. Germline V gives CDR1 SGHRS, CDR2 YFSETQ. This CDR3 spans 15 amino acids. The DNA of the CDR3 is TGCGCCAGCAGCTACACGGGAAGCCGCACAGATACGCAGTATTTT. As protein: CASSYTGSRTDTQYF. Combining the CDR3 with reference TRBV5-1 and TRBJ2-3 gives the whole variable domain KAGVTQTPRYLIKTRGQQVTLSCSPISGHRSVSWYQQTPGQGLQFLFEYFSETQRNKGNFPGRFSGRQFSNSRSEMNVSTLELGDSALYLCASSYTGSRTDTQYFGPGTRLTVL.

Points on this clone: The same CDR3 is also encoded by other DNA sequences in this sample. CDR3 in amino acids: CASSLGTANTEAFF. CDR3 bases: TGTGCCAGCAGCCTCGGGACAGCGAACACTGAAGCTTTCTTT. The J gene is TRBJ1-1, the V gene TRBV7-9, with 7 positions matching TRBD1. Germline CDR1 reads SEHNR; CDR2 reads FQNEAQ (reference sequence). CDR3 length: 14 residues. Trimming took 5 bases from V and 1 from J; bases not matched to a gene: 4.

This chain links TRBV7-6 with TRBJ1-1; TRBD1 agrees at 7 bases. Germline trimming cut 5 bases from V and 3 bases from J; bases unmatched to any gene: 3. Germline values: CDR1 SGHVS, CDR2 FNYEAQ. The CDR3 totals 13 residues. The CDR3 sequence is CASSPGQDTEAFF. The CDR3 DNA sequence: TGTGCCAGCAGCCCCGGACAGGACACTGAAGCTTTCTTT.

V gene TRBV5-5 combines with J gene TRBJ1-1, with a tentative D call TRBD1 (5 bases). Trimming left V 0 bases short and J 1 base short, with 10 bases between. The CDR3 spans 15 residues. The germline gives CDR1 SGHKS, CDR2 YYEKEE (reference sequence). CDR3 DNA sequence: TGTGCCAGCAGCTTGGACCAGGGCGCGAACACTGAAGCTTTCTTT. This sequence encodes CASSLDQGANTEAFF.

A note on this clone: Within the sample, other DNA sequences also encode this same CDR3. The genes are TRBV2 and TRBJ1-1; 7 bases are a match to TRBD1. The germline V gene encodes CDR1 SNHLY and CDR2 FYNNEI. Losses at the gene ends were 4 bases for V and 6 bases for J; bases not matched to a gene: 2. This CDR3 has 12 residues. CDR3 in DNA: TGTGCCAGCAGTGGTCAGGGGGCTGAAGCTTTCTTT. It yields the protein CASSGQGAEAFF.